This TCR beta chain was recovered during a study of T cell repertoires in aging, cancer and after chemotherapy. Rearranged V-D-J TRB sequences were amplified with a mixed TRB-A/B primer pool. TCRdb reanalysed the multiplex PCR reads using MiXCR and keeps one entry per CDR3 protein. The sample has roughly 10,000 distinct CDR3 sequences, 20% to 30% seen once. After removal of 4 bases from V and 1 base from J, the junction contained 0 bases not matched to a gene. CDR1 is SEHNR, CDR2 FQNEAQ, per germline (reference sequence). The length of the CDR3 is 13 residues. Peripheral blood genomic DNA, not sorted cells or RNA, was the template. In its sample, this clonotype was seen a few times.

The sample taken for sequencing was blood. The chain uses TRBV7-9 and TRBJ2-5, with 7 positions matching TRBD2. This clonotype was obtained from a human donor in good health. The CDR3: CASSWGGQETQYF. CDR3 DNA sequence: TGTGCCAGCAGCTGGGGGGGCCAAGAGACCCAGTACTTC. The full variable domain, in which reference TRBV7-9 and TRBJ2-5 provide the parts outside the CDR3, is DTGVSQNPRHKITKRGQNVTFRCDPISEHNRLYWYRQTLGQGPEFLTYFQNEAQLEKSRLLSDRFSAERPKGSFSTLEIQRTEQGDSAMYLCASSWGGQETQYFGPGTRLLVL.